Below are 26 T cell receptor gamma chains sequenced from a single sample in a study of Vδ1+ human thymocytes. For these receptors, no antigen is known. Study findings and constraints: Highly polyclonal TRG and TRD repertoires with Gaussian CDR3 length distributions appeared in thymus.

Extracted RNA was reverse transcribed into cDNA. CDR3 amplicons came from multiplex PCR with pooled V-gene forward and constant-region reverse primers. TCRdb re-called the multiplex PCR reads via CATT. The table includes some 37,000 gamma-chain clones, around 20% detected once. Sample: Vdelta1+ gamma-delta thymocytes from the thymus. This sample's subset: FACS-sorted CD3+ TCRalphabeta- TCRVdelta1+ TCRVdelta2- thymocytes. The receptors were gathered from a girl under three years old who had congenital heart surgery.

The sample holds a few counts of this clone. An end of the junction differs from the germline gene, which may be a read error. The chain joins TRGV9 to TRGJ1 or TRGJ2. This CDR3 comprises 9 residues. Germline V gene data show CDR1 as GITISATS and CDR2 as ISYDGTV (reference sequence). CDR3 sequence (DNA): TGTGCCTTGTGGGGGGTGCATCTCTTT. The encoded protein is CALWGVHLF.

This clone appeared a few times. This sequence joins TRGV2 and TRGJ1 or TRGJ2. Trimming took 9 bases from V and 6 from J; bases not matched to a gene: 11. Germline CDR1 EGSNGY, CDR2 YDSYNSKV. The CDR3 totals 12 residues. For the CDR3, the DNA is TGTGCCACCCCGCAGTCCCCTTATAAGAAACTCTTT. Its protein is CATPQSPYKKLF.

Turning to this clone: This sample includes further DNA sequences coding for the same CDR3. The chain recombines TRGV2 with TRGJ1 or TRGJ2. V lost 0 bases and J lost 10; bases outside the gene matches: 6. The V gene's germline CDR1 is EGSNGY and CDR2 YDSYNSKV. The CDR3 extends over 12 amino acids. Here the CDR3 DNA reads TGTGCCACCTGGGACGGGCCAGACAAGAAACTCTTT. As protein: CATWDGPDKKLF.

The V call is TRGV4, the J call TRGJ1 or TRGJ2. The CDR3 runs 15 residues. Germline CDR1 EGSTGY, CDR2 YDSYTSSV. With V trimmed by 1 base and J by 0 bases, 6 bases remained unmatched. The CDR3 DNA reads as TGTGCCACCTGGGATGGTCAAACGAATTATTATAAGAAACTCTTT. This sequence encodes CATWDGQTNYYKKLF.

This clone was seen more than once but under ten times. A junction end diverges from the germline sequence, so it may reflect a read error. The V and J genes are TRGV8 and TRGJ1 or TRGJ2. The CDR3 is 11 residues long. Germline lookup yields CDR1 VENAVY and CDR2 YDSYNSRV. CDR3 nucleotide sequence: TGTGCCACCTGGAATAGGCCTAGGAAACTCTTT. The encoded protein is CATWNRPRKLF.

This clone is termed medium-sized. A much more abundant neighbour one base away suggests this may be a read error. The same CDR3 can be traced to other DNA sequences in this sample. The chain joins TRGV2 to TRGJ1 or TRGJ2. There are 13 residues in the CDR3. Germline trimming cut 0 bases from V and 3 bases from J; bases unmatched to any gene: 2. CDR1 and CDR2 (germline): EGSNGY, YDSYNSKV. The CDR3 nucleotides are TGTGCCACCTGGGACGGGATTTATTATAAGAAACTCTTT. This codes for CATWDGIYYKKLF.

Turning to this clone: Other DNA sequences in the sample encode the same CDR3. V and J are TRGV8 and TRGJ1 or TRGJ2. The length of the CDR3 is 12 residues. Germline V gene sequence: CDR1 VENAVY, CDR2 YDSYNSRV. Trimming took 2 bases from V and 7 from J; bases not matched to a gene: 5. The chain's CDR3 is CATWDKNYKKLF. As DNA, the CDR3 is TGTGCCACCTGGGATAAAAACTATAAGAAACTCTTT.

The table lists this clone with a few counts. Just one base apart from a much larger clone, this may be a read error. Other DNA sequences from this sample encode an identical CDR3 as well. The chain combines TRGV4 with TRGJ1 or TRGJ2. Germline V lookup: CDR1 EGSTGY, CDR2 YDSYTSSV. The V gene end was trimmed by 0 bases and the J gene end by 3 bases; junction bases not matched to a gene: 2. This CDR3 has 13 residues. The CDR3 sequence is CATWDGIYYKKLF. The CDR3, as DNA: TGTGCCACCTGGGATGGGATTTATTATAAGAAACTCTTT.

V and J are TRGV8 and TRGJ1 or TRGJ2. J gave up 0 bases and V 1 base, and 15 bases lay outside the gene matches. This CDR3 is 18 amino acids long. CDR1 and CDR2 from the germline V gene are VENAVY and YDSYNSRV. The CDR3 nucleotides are TGTGCCACCTGGGATAGCCAAACTTTGTGCTCGAATTATTATAAGAAACTCTTT. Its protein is CATWDSQTLCSNYYKKLF.

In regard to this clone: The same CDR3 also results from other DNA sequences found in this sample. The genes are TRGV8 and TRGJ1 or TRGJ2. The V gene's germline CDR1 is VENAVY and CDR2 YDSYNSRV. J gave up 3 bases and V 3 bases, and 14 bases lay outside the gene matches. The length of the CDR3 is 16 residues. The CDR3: CATWDFFKKGYYKKLF. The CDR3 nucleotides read TGTGCCACCTGGGATTTCTTCAAGAAGGGTTATTATAAGAAACTCTTT.

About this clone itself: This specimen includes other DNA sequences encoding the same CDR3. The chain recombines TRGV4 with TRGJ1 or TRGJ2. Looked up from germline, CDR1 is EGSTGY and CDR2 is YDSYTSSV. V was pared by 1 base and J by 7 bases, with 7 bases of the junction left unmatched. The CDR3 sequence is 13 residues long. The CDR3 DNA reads TGTGCCACCTGGGATGGAAGGGACTATAAGAAACTCTTT. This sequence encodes CATWDGRDYKKLF.

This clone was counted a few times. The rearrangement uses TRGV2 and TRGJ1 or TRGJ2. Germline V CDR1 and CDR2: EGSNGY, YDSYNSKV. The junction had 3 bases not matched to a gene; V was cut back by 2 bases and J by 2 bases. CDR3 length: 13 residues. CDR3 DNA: TGTGCCACCTGGGACGACTATTATTATAAGAAACTCTTT. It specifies CATWDDYYYKKLF.

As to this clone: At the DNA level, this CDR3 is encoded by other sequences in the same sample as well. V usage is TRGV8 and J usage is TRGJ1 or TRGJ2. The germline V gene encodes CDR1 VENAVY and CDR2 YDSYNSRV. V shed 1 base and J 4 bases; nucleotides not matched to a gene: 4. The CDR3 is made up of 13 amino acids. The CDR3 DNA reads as TGTGCCACCTGGGATAGTCTCTATTATAAGAAACTCTTT. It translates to CATWDSLYYKKLF.

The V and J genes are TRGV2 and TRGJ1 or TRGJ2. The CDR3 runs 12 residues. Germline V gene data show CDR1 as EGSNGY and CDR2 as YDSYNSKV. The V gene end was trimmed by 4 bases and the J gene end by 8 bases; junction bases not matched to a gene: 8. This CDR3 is CATWELPNKKLF. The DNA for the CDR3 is TGTGCCACCTGGGAACTGCCAAATAAGAAACTCTTT.

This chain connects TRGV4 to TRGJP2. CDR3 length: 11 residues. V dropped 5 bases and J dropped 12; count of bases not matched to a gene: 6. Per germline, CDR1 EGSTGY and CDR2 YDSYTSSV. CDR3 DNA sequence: TGTGCCACCTGGGGATGGGGGATCAAGACGTTT. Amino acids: CATWGWGIKTF.

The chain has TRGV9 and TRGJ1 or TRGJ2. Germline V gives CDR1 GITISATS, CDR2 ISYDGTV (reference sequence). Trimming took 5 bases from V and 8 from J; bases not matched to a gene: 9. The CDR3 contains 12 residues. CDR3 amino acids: CALWVKGNKKLF. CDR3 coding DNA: TGTGCCTTGTGGGTAAAGGGAAATAAGAAACTCTTT.

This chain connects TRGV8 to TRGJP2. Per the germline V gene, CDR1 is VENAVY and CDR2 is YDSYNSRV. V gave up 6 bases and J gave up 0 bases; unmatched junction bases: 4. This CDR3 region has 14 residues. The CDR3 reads CATWQNSSDWIKTF. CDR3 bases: TGTGCCACCTGGCAGAATAGTAGTGATTGGATCAAGACGTTT.

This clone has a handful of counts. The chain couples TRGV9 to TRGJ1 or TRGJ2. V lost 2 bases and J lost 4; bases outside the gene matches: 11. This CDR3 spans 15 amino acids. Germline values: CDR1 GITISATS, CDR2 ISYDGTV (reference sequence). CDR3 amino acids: CALWEGPPAYYKKLF. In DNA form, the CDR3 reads TGTGCCTTGTGGGAGGGCCCCCCGGCCTATTATAAGAAACTCTTT.

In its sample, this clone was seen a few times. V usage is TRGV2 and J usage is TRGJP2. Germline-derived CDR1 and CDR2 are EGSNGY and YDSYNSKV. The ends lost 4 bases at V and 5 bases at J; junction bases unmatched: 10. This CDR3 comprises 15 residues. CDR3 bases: TGTGCCACCTGGGATTTTGGGGTGAGTGATTGGATCAAGACGTTT. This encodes CATWDFGVSDWIKTF.

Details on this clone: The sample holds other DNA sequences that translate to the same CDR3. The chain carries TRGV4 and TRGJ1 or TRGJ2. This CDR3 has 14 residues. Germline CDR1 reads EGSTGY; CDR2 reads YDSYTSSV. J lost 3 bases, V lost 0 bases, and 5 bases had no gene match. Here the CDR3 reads CATWDGPSYYKKLF. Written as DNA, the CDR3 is TGTGCCACCTGGGATGGGCCGTCTTATTATAAGAAACTCTTT.

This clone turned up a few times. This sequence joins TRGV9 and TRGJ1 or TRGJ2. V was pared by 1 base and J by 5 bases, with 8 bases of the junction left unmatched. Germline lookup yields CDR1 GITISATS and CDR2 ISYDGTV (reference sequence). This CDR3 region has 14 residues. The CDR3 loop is CALWEVDVNYKKLF. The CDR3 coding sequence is TGTGCCTTGTGGGAGGTAGATGTTAATTATAAGAAACTCTTT.

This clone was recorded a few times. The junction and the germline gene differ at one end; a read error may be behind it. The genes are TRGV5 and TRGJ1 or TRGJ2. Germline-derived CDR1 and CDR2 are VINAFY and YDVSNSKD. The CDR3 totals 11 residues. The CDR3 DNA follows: TGTGCCACCGTTTATTATGATAAGAAACTCTTT. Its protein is CATVYYDKKLF.

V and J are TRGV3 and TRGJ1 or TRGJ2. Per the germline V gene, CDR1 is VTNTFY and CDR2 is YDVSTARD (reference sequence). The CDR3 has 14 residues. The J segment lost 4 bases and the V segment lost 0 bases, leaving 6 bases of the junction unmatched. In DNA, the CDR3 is TGTGCCACCTGGGACAGGCAGGACTATTATAAGAAACTCTTT. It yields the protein CATWDRQDYYKKLF.

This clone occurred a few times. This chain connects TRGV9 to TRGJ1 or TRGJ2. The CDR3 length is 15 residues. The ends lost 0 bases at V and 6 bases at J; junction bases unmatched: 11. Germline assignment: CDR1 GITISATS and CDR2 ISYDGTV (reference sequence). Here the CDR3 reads CALWEVRNITYKKLF. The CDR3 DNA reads TGTGCCTTGTGGGAGGTGCGGAATATAACTTATAAGAAACTCTTT.

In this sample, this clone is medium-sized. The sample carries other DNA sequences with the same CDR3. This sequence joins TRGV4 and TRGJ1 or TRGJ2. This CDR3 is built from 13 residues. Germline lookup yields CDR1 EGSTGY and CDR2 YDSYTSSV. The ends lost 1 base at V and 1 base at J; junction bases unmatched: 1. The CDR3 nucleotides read TGTGCCACCTGGGATGGAAATTATTATAAGAAACTCTTT. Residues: CATWDGNYYKKLF.

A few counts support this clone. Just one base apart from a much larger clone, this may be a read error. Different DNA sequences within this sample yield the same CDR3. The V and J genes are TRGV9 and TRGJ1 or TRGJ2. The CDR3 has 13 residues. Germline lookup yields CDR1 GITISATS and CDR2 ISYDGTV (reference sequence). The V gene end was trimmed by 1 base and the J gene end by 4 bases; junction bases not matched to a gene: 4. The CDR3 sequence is CALWEVQYYKKLF. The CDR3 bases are TGTGCCTTGTGGGAGGTTCAATATTATAAGAAACTCTTT.